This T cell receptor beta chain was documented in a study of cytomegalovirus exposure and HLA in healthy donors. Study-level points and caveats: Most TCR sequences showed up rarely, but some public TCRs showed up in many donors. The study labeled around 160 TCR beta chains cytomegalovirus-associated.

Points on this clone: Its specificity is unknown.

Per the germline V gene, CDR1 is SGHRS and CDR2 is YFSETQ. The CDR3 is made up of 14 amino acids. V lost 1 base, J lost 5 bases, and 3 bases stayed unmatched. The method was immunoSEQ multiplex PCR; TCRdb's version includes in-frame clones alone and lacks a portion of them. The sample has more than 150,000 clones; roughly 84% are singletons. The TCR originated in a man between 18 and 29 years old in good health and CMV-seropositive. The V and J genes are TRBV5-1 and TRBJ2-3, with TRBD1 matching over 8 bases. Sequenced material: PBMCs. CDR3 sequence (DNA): TGCGCCAGCAGCTTGACCAGGGGGCTAGATACGCAGTATTTT. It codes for CASSLTRGLDTQYF.